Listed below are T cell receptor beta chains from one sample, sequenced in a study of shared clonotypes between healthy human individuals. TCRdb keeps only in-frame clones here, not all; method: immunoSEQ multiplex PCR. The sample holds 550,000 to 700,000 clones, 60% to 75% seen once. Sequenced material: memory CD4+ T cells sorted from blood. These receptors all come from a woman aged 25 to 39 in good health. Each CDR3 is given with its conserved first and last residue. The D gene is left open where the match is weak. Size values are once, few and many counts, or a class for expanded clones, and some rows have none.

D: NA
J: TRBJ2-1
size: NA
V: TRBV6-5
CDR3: CASSYRAGYDEQFF
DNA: TGTGCCAGCAGTTACCGGGCAGGGTACGATGAGCAGTTCTTC

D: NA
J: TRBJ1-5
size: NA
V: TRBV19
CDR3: CASKSKGGQPQHF
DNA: TGTGCCAGTAAATCGAAAGGGGGGCAGCCCCAGCATTTT

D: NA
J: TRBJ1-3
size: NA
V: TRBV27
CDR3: CASTEDCGLSGNTIYF
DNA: TGTGCCAGCACCGAGGACTGTGGTCTTTCCGGAAACACCATATATTTT

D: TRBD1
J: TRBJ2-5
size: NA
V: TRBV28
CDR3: CASSLGTGGSVKTQYF
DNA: TGTGCCAGCAGTTTAGGGACAGGGGGCTCGGTAAAGACCCAGTACTTC

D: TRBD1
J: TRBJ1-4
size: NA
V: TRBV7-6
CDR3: CASSPGQGDEKLFF
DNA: TGTGCCAGCAGCCCGGGACAGGGAGATGAAAAACTGTTTTTT

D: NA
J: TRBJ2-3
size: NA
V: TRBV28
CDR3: CASRTSLADTQYF
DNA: TGTGCCAGCAGGACTAGTCTAGCAGATACGCAGTATTTT

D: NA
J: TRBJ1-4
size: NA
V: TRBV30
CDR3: CAWSRTLPNEKLFF
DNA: TGTGCCTGGAGTAGGACCCTTCCTAATGAAAAACTGTTTTTT

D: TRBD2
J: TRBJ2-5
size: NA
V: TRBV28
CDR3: CASSLGSGLAEETQYF
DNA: TGTGCCAGCAGTTTAGGATCGGGACTAGCGGAAGAGACCCAGTACTTC

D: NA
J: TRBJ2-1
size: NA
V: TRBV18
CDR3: CASSLGLNEQFF
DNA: TGTGCCAGCTCACTCGGACTAAATGAGCAGTTCTTC

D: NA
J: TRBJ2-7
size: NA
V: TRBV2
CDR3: CASSPTSYEQYF
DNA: TGTGCCAGCAGTCCTACCTCTTACGAGCAGTACTTC

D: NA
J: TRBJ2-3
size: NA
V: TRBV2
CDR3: CASSPRRDTQYF
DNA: TGTGCCAGCAGTCCCCGTCGAGATACGCAGTATTTT

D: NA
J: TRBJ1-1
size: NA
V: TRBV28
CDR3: CASSFTVSAGLLF
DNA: TGTGCCAGCAGTTTTACGGTGTCGGCAGGACTCCTTTTT

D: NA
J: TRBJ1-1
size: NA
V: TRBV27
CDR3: CASSLSRGLDAFF
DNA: TGTGCCAGCAGTTTATCGCGGGGTTTGGATGCTTTCTTT

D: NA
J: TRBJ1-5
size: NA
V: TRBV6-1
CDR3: CASSGDPNQPQHF
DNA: TGTGCCAGCAGTGGGGACCCCAATCAGCCCCAGCATTTT

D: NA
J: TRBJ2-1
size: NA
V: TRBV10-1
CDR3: CASRRDLGKEVKQFF
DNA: TGCGCCAGCAGGAGGGACTTGGGGAAAGAGGTTAAGCAGTTCTTC

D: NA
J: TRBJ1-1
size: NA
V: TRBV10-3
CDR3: CAIRENTEAFF
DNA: TGTGCCATCAGGGAAAACACTGAAGCTTTCTTT

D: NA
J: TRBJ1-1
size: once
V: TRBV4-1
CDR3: CASSQDWARYTEAFF
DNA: TGCGCCAGCAGCCAAGATTGGGCTAGATACACTGAAGCTTTCTTT

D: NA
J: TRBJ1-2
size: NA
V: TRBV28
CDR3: CASSWGDYGYTF
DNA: TGTGCCAGCAGTTGGGGAGACTATGGCTACACCTTC

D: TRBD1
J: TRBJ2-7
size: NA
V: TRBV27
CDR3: CASSRGLLGYEQYF
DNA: TGTGCCAGCAGTAGGGGGCTTTTGGGCTACGAGCAGTACTTC

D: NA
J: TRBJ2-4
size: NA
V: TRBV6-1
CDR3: CASSFPGGLKNIQYF
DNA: TGTGCCAGCAGTTTCCCAGGAGGGCTGAAAAACATTCAGTACTTC

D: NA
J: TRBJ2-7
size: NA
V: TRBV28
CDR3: CASRRGLRNSEQYF
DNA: TGTGCCAGTCGAAGAGGGCTGAGAAATAGCGAGCAGTACTTC

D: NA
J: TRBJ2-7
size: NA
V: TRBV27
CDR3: CASSSPDRRSYEQYF
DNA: TGTGCCAGCAGTTCCCCGGACCGCCGCTCCTACGAGCAGTACTTC

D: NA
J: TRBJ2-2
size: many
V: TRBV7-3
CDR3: CASSPARNTGELFF
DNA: TGTGCCAGCAGCCCAGCCAGGAACACCGGGGAGCTGTTTTTT

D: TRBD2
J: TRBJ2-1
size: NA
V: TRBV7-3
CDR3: CASSLRPSGSGYNEQFF
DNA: TGTGCCAGCAGCCTCCGTCCTAGCGGGAGTGGATACAATGAGCAGTTCTTC

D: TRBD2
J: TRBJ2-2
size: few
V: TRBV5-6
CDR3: CASSHLAGVLWELFF
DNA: TGTGCCAGCAGCCACCTAGCGGGAGTCTTGTGGGAGCTGTTTTTT

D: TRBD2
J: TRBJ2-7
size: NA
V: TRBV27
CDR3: CASSPHGLAGAYEQYF
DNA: TGTGCCAGCAGTCCACACGGACTAGCGGGAGCCTACGAGCAGTACTTC

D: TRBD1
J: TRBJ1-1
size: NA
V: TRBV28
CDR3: CASSVGQVDSEAFF
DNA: TGTGCCAGCAGCGTAGGACAGGTAGATTCTGAAGCTTTCTTT

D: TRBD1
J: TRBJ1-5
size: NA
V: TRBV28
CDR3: CASSLGQVQGPQHF
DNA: TGTGCCAGCAGTTTGGGACAGGTTCAGGGGCCCCAGCATTTT

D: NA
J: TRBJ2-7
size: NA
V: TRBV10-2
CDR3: CATHSTGGEQYF
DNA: TGCGCCACCCATTCTACGGGTGGCGAGCAGTACTTC

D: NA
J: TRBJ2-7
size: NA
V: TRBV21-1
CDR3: CASSKQCQRGRGYSYEQYF
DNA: TGTGCCAGCAGCAAACAATGTCAACGAGGCAGGGGGTATTCCTACGAGCAGTACTTC

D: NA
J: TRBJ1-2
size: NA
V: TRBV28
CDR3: CASSPRVKGYGYTF
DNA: TGTGCCAGCAGTCCCCGAGTTAAGGGCTATGGCTACACCTTC

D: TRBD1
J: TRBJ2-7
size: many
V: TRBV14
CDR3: CAKDRAAYEQYF
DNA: TGTGCGAAGGACAGGGCGGCCTACGAGCAGTACTTC

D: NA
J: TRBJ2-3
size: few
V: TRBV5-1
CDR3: CASRGQSNTDTQYF
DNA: TGCGCCAGCAGAGGACAGAGCAACACAGATACGCAGTATTTT

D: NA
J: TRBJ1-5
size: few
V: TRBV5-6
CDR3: CASSLYSALDQPQHF
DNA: TGTGCCAGCAGCTTGTATTCGGCCCTCGATCAGCCCCAGCATTTT

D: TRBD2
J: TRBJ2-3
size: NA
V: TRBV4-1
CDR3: CASSQVTSGSRAQYF
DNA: TGCGCCAGCAGCCAAGTGACTAGCGGGAGTAGGGCGCAGTATTTT

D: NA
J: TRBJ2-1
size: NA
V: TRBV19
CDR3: CASKWGRAGSYNEQFF
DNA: TGTGCCAGTAAATGGGGGCGCGCGGGCTCCTACAATGAGCAGTTCTTC

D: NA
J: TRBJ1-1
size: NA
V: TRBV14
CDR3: CASSQGGNTEAFF
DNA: TGTGCCAGCAGCCAGGGGGGGAACACTGAAGCTTTCTTT

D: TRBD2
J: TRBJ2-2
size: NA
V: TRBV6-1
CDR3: CASSVAGGRAGELFF
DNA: TGTGCCAGCAGTGTCGCGGGAGGGAGGGCCGGGGAGCTGTTTTTT

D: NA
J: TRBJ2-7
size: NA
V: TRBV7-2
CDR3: CASSSHMEHEQYF
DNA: TGTGCCAGCAGCTCTCATATGGAACACGAGCAGTACTTC

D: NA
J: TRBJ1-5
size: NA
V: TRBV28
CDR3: CASSFFGTPPLGNQPQHF
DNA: TGTGCCAGCAGTTTCTTCGGGACGCCTCCCCTGGGGAATCAGCCCCAGCATTTT

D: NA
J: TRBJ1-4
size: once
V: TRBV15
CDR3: CATSSDQTAINEKLFF
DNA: TGTGCCACCAGCAGCGACCAGACAGCCATTAATGAAAAACTGTTTTTT

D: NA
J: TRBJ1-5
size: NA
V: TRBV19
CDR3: CASSIGGTTGNQPQHF
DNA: TGTGCCAGTAGTATTGGTGGGACGACAGGCAATCAGCCCCAGCATTTT

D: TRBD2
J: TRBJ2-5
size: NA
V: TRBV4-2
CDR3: CASSKSGVRILYQETQYF
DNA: TGTGCCAGCAGCAAAAGCGGGGTACGGATCTTGTACCAAGAGACCCAGTACTTC

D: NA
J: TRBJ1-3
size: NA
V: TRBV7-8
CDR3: CASSYGAIWDTIYF
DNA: TGTGCCAGCAGTTATGGGGCTATATGGGACACCATATATTTT

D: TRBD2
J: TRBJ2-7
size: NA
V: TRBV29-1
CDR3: CSVSGTSGRRAPYEQYF
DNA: TGCAGCGTTTCTGGGACTAGCGGGAGGAGGGCGCCCTACGAGCAGTACTTC

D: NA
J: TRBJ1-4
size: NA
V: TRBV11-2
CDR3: CASSLVGYNEKLFF
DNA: TGTGCCAGCAGCTTGGTAGGGTACAATGAAAAACTGTTTTTT